The 8 T cell receptor beta chains reported below all come from one sample, sequenced in a study of blood T cell repertoires in COVID-19. Repertoires were generated with immunoSEQ multiplex PCR, while TCRdb's copy carries only in-frame clones and drops some. The table lists about 220,000 clones, roughly 85% of them singletons. Sequencing input: PBMCs or T cells enriched from blood (not recorded which). These receptors came from a woman in her 40s with acute COVID-19.

V and J are TRBV7-3 and TRBJ2-3; 8 nucleotides match TRBD2. In germline, CDR1 is SGHTA, CDR2 FQGTGA. The CDR3 covers 17 residues. The trim removed 6 bases at V and 0 bases at J, leaving 11 bases unmatched. The chain's CDR3 is CASSPQRRGVSTDTQYF. CDR3 sequence (DNA): TGTGCCAGCAGTCCTCAGAGGCGGGGGGTTAGCACAGATACGCAGTATTTT.

This chain connects TRBV5-1 to TRBJ2-1; 8 bases are shared with TRBD1. J lost 7 bases, V lost 3 bases, and 9 bases had no gene match. The CDR3 is made up of 15 amino acids. The germline gives CDR1 SGHRS, CDR2 YFSETQ. CDR3 loop: CASSSTGVVWNEQFF. CDR3 nucleotide sequence: TGCGCCAGCAGCTCGACAGGGGTAGTCTGGAATGAGCAGTTCTTC.

The V call is TRBV9, the J call TRBJ1-2; TRBD1 matches at 8 bases. The CDR3 extends over 15 amino acids. In germline, CDR1 is SGDLS, CDR2 YYNGEE. V lost 0 bases to trimming and J lost 5 bases; unmatched junction nucleotides: 6. The CDR3 DNA sequence: TGTGCCAGCAGCGTAGGGCCAGGGGGCCGGTATGGCTACACCTTC. Its translation: CASSVGPGGRYGYTF. Complete variable domain (other parts from reference TRBV9 and TRBJ1-2): DSGVTQTPKHLITATGQRVTLRCSPRSGDLSVYWYQQSLDQGLQFLIQYYNGEERAKGNILERFSAQQFPDLHSELNLSSLELGDSALYFCASSVGPGGRYGYTFGSGTRLTVV.

The rearrangement links TRBV2 to TRBJ2-3; 11 bases match TRBD2. CDR1 and CDR2 (germline): SNHLY, FYNNEI. This CDR3 contains 15 residues. Losses at the gene ends were 9 bases for V and 3 bases for J; bases not matched to a gene: 8. The CDR3 region is CARSDSGGATDTQYF. DNA of the CDR3: TGTGCCAGGTCCGATAGCGGGGGGGCTACAGATACGCAGTATTTT.

The chain uses TRBV9 and TRBJ1-2, with 8 bases lining up with TRBD1. Germline values: CDR1 SGDLS, CDR2 YYNGEE. V gave up 0 bases and J gave up 0 bases; unmatched junction bases: 4. This CDR3 comprises 16 residues. CDR3 nucleotides: TGTGCCAGCAGCGTAGGTCCACAGGGGGCTAACTATGGCTACACCTTC. Its protein product is CASSVGPQGANYGYTF.

The chain recombines TRBV19 with TRBJ1-1, with a tentative D call TRBD1 (6 bases). V lost 4 bases, J lost 6 bases, and 18 bases lay in between. CDR1 LNHDA and CDR2 SQIVND come from the germline V gene (reference sequence). The CDR3 loop spans 15 amino acids. In DNA, the CDR3 is TGTGCCAGTAGTACGTGGGGCCAGGGGTTGTCTGAAGCTTTCTTT. It encodes CASSTWGQGLSEAFF.

The J gene is TRBJ2-2, the V gene TRBV7-6, with a weak D call TRBD1 (6 bases). Looked up from germline, CDR1 is SGHVS and CDR2 is FNYEAQ. Between the trimmed V and J ends, which lost 7 bases and 1 base, there was a span of 19 bases. The CDR3 loop spans 17 amino acids. The CDR3 loop is CASIGGADRLNTGELFF. The CDR3 DNA is TGTGCCAGCATAGGGGGTGCCGATAGATTGAACACCGGGGAGCTGTTTTTT.

The chain's CDR3 is CASSLPVRGGGNEQFF. The CDR3, as DNA: TGTGCCAGCAGCCTCCCTGTTAGGGGGGGAGGCAATGAGCAGTTCTTC. V and J are TRBV9 and TRBJ2-1; a possible D gene is TRBD2 (7 bases). The CDR3 is made up of 16 amino acids. V was cut by 4 bases and J by 6 bases, with 20 bases left in between. CDR1 and CDR2 from the germline V gene are SGDLS and YYNGEE.